The 22 T cell receptor beta chains given below trace back to one sample, sequenced in a study of regulatory T cells in long-lasting Graves disease. Researchers made TCR beta libraries by using iRepertoire HTBI primers and running Arm-PCR on CDR3 regions. Via MiXCR, TCRdb re-called the multiplex PCR reads, giving one row per CDR3 protein. Found here are 400,000 to 600,000 distinct CDR3 sequences, 20% to 25% of them singletons; the top ten hold 7.1%. Indicated time point: persistent/refractory GD, antithyroid drugs over 5 years with positive TRAb. PBMC-derived RNA was used for the TCR library. The sequencing used peripheral blood mononuclear cells (PBMCs), collected when the disease was refractory, from a patient treated with antithyroid drugs. The source of these receptors is a female donor with Graves disease.

This chain links TRBV20-1 with TRBJ2-1; TRBD2 agrees at 7 bases. The CDR3 consists of 14 residues. Germline values: CDR1 DFQATT, CDR2 SNEGSKA (reference sequence). The CDR3 reads CSVRMGGGYNEQFF. DNA of the CDR3: TGCAGCGTTCGTATGGGCGGGGGCTACAATGAGCAGTTCTTC.

This clonotype showed up just a few times. A read error may be the cause here, since a much bigger clone is one base away. The chain uses TRBV6-1 and TRBJ2-7, with TRBD2 as a possible D gene (5 bases). Germline CDR1 reads MNHNS; CDR2 reads SASEGT. CDR3 size: 14 residues. Trimming took off 10 bases at V and 0 bases at J, with 16 bases between the two ends. CDR3 region: CAITEGNLSYEQYF. CDR3 DNA sequence: TGTGCCATCACCGAGGGCAACCTCTCCTACGAGCAGTACTTC.

The chain has TRBV30 and TRBJ1-6, with D possibly matching TRBD1 (5 bases). V lost 1 base to trimming and J lost 4 bases, with 8 bases between them. The CDR3 runs to 14 residues. CDR1 and CDR2 from the germline V gene are GTSNPN and SVGIG (reference sequence). Written as DNA, the CDR3 is TGTGCCTGGAGTGCGCAGGGATATAATTCACCCCTCCACTTT. The encoded protein is CAWSAQGYNSPLHF.

This clonotype has at least ten counts. The J gene is TRBJ1-1, the V gene TRBV10-3, with a tentative D call TRBD1 (5 bases). V lost 0 bases and J 4 bases, leaving 12 bases between the germline ends. This CDR3 has 15 amino acids. Germline V lookup: CDR1 ENHRY, CDR2 SYGVKD. The CDR3 DNA follows: TGTGCCATCAGTGAGTCCCAGGGTAGGGGCACTGAAGCTTTCTTT. Protein product: CAISESQGRGTEAFF.

The CDR3 DNA reads as TGTGCCAGCAGCTTACCGCAGGGTTACGAGCAGTACTTC. Its protein product is CASSLPQGYEQYF. The chain joins TRBV11-1 to TRBJ2-7, with D perhaps TRBD1 (5 bases). Looked up from germline, CDR1 is SGHAT and CDR2 is FQDESV (reference sequence). The CDR3 is made up of 13 amino acids. With 2 bases removed from V and 4 bases from J, the gap between germline ends came to 9 bases. Combining the CDR3 with reference TRBV11-1 and TRBJ2-7 gives the whole variable domain EAEVAQSPRYKITEKSQAVAFWCDPISGHATLYWYRQILGQGPELLVQFQDESVVDDSQLPKDRFSAERLKGVDSTLKIQPAELGDSAMYLCASSLPQGYEQYFGPGTRLTVT.

In its sample, this clonotype was seen a few times. This rearrangement joins TRBV6-2 or TRBV6-3 to TRBJ2-2; 11 bases are shared with TRBD2. The CDR3 is 17 residues long. The germline gives CDR1 MNHEY, CDR2 SVGEGT. Trimming at V came to 6 bases and at J to 4 bases, leaving 10 bases not matched to a gene. Here the CDR3 reads CASRREVAGGFTGELFF. CDR3 DNA: TGTGCCAGCAGACGGGAGGTAGCGGGAGGGTTCACCGGGGAGCTGTTTTTT.

This clonotype was detected ten times or more. The chain combines TRBV6-5 with TRBJ2-1; 7 nucleotides align to TRBD2. The CDR3 consists of 16 residues. Trimming took 2 bases from V and 9 from J; bases not matched to a gene: 13. Germline CDR1 reads MNHEY; CDR2 reads SVGAGI. This chain's CDR3 is CASSYERPGGMGEQFF. CDR3 nucleotide sequence: TGTGCCAGCAGTTACGAGCGTCCGGGGGGTATGGGTGAGCAGTTCTTC.

This clonotype was counted a few times. This sequence joins TRBV7-8 and TRBJ1-5; 8 bases are a match to TRBD1. The CDR3 is 16 residues long. With 6 bases clipped from V and 1 base from J, the junction kept 8 bases outside the gene matches. The germline V gene encodes CDR1 SGHVS and CDR2 FQNEAQ. The DNA of the CDR3 is TGTGCCAGCAGTCTTACGACAGGGGCGAGCAATCAGCCCCAGCATTTT. It codes for CASSLTTGASNQPQHF.

This clonotype occurred a few times. The chain couples TRBV6-1 to TRBJ1-6, with unresolved D. CDR1 is MNHNS and CDR2 is SASEGT in the germline V gene. Trimming removed 2 bases from V and 7 bases from J, with 12 bases in between. This CDR3 contains 15 residues. This CDR3 is CASSESRGGNSPLHF. The CDR3 DNA sequence: TGTGCCAGCAGTGAAAGCCGGGGTGGGAATTCACCCCTCCACTTT.

This clonotype was seen only a few times. The chain links TRBV7-9 to TRBJ1-5; D perhaps matches TRBD1 (5 bases). The germline V and J ends were trimmed by 2 bases and 8 bases, with 19 bases remaining between them. Germline V gives CDR1 SEHNR, CDR2 FQNEAQ (reference sequence). CDR3 length: 16 amino acids. The CDR3 loop is CASSLSIGQKTEPQHF. CDR3 sequence (DNA): TGTGCCAGCAGCTTATCTATCGGCCAAAAGACAGAGCCCCAGCATTTT.

This clonotype was detected ten times or more. The chain carries TRBV7-9 and TRBJ2-5; D gene ambiguous. The CDR3 covers 15 residues. Trimming cost V 5 bases and J 4 bases, with 17 bases left between them. Germline assignment: CDR1 SEHNR and CDR2 FQNEAQ (reference sequence). The CDR3 here is CASSPKDNRGETQYF. The CDR3 region has the DNA TGTGCCAGCAGCCCCAAAGACAACCGTGGAGAGACCCAGTACTTC.

This clonotype came up many times. This chain uses TRBV28 with TRBJ1-4; D uncertain. The CDR3 totals 13 residues. CDR1 is MDHEN and CDR2 is SYDVKM in the germline V gene. V lost 10 bases to trimming and J lost 8 bases, with 17 bases between them. The CDR3 sequence is CATEKTTAEKLFF. In nucleotides, the CDR3 is TGTGCCACTGAAAAAACGACGGCAGAAAAACTGTTTTTT. Full variable domain (missing parts from reference TRBV28 and TRBJ1-4): DVKVTQSSRYLVKRTGEKVFLECVQDMDHENMFWYRQDPGLGLRLIYFSYDVKMKEKGDIPEGYSVSREKKERFSLILESASTNQTSMYLCATEKTTAEKLFFGSGTQLSVL.

This clonotype occurred many times. The chain employs TRBV28 and TRBJ1-2; D call uncertain. V was clipped by 5 bases and J by 4 bases, with 11 bases between them. CDR3 length equals 13 residues. The germline CDR1 and CDR2 sequences are MDHEN and SYDVKM. The CDR3 nucleotides are TGTGCCAGCAGTCAGCAAATTTTCTATGGCTACACCTTC. Translating it yields CASSQQIFYGYTF.

This clonotype was found many times. V and J are TRBV28 and TRBJ1-2; 8 bases agree with TRBD1. The junction had 5 bases not matched to a gene; V was cut back by 2 bases and J by 0 bases. This CDR3 is built from 16 residues. From germline, CDR1 is MDHEN and CDR2 SYDVKM. The CDR3: CASSLPGGVANYGYTF. The CDR3 bases are TGTGCCAGCAGTTTACCAGGGGGCGTAGCTAACTATGGCTACACCTTC.

The chain employs TRBV7-3 and TRBJ1-4; D might be TRBD1 (6 bases). The CDR3 sequence is 13 residues long. Germline CDR1 SGHTA, CDR2 FQGTGA. Trimming took 5 bases from V and 7 from J, leaving 11 bases between them. DNA for the CDR3: TGTGCCAGCAGCCCAGGGGATGGTGAAAAACTGTTTTTT. It encodes CASSPGDGEKLFF.

This clonotype was detected ten times or more. The chain combines TRBV2 with TRBJ2-5, with unresolved D. With 0 bases removed from V and 5 bases from J, the gap between germline ends came to 13 bases. This CDR3 is built from 15 residues. The germline V gene has CDR1 SNHLY and CDR2 FYNNEI. Here the CDR3 DNA reads TGTGCCAGCAGTGAAGCCTTACCCAGGCAGGAGACCCAGTACTTC. Encoded protein: CASSEALPRQETQYF.

This clonotype was observed a handful of times. V is TRBV20-1 and J is TRBJ2-7; 16 bases fit TRBD2. The length of the CDR3 is 16 residues. Germline CDR1 and CDR2: DFQATT and SNEGSKA (reference sequence). V trimming: 7 bases; J trimming: 5 bases; junction bases outside the gene matches: 11. CDR3 in DNA: TGCAGTGTTGGGACTAGCGGGAGGGCCGAATTCGACGAGCAGTACTTC. This encodes CSVGTSGRAEFDEQYF.

The chain recombines TRBV4-1 with TRBJ1-1; D is unresolved. Germline V gives CDR1 MGHRA, CDR2 YSYEKL. The V and J ends lost 1 base and 10 bases respectively, with 16 bases between them. This CDR3 spans 14 amino acids. Here the CDR3 reads CASSQVAAVEGAFF. As DNA, the CDR3 is TGCGCCAGCAGCCAAGTAGCCGCGGTGGAAGGAGCTTTCTTT.

The V and J genes are TRBV5-6 and TRBJ2-7; D uncertain. The CDR3 is 16 residues long. Germline-derived CDR1 and CDR2 are SGHDT and YYEEEE. Trimming left V 4 bases short and J 0 bases short, with 17 bases between. The CDR3 loop reads CASSQPQRSSSYEQYF. The CDR3 region has the DNA TGTGCCAGCAGCCAACCTCAGCGATCTAGCTCCTACGAGCAGTACTTC.

This clonotype was counted many times. This chain links TRBV20-1 with TRBJ2-5, with TRBD1 matching over 11 bases. The CDR3 has 14 amino acids. In germline, CDR1 is DFQATT, CDR2 SNEGSKA (reference sequence). The junction had 5 bases not matched to a gene; V was cut back by 4 bases and J by 4 bases. The CDR3 region is CSATGTGGIETQYF. The CDR3 nucleotides read TGCAGTGCTACAGGGACAGGGGGTATAGAGACCCAGTACTTC.

This clonotype came up a few times. The V call is TRBV11-2, the J call TRBJ1-3; D remains unclear. The germline V gene encodes CDR1 SGHAT and CDR2 FQNNGV. The CDR3 is made up of 15 amino acids. Trimming took off 2 bases at V and 2 bases at J, with 10 bases between the two ends. The DNA of the CDR3 is TGTGCCAGCAGCTTAAGGCAGTTCACTGGAAACACCATATATTTT. It yields the protein CASSLRQFTGNTIYF.

This clonotype was counted between two and nine times. V and J are TRBV9 and TRBJ1-1, with TRBD1 identical over 7 bases. Germline V CDR1 and CDR2: SGDLS, YYNGEE. The CDR3 loop spans 14 amino acids. Losses at the gene ends were 0 bases for V and 3 bases for J; bases not matched to a gene: 2. This CDR3 reads CASSVEGADTEAFF. The CDR3 DNA is TGTGCCAGCAGCGTAGAGGGGGCGGACACTGAAGCTTTCTTT.